Given below is one T cell receptor (beta chain) in context. The germline V gene has CDR1 LNHNV and CDR2 YYDKDF (reference sequence). The V end was cut by 0 bases, the J end by 9 bases, with 11 bases between. The CDR3 length is 14 residues. This record comes from a study of memory CD4+ T cells and cytomegalovirus serostatus. Using immunoSEQ multiplex PCR, the repertoire was profiled, and TCRdb retains in-frame clones only, with some absent. Of about 56,000 clones listed, roughly 80% are singletons. Single viable CD3+CD4+CD8-CD45RO+ cells were sorted as the memory CD4+ T cells. J is TRBJ1-4 and V is TRBV15; no reliable D call. The clonotype was recovered from an adult in good health and CMV-seronegative. Sample: memory CD4+ T cells from blood. DNA of the CDR3: TGTGCCACCAGCAGAGATATCGGGCAGCAAAAACTGTTTTTT. Residues: CATSRDIGQQKLFF.